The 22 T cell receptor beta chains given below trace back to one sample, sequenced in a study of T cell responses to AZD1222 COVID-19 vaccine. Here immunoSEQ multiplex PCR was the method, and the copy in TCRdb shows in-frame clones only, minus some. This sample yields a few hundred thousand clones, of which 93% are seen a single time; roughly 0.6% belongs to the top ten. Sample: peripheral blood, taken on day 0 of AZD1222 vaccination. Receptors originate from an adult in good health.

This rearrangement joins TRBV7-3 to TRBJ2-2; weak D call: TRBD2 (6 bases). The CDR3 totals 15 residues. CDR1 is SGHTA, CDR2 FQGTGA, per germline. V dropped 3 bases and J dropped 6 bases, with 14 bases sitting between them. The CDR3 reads CASSFGPRDPGELFF. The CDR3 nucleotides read TGTGCCAGCAGCTTCGGCCCGCGGGACCCCGGGGAGCTGTTTTTT.

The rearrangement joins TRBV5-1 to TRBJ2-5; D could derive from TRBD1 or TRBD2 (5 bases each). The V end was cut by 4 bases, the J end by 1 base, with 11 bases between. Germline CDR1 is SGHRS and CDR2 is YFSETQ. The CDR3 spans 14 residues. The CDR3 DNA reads TGCGCCAGCAGCGCTACGGGGCCCCAAGAGACCCAGTACTTC. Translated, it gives CASSATGPQETQYF.

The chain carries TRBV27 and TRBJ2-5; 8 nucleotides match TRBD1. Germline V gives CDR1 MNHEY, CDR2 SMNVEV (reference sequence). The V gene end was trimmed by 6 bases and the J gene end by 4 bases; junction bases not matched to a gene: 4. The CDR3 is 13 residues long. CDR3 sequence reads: CASRPTGAETQYF. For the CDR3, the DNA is TGTGCCAGCAGGCCGACAGGGGCAGAGACCCAGTACTTC.

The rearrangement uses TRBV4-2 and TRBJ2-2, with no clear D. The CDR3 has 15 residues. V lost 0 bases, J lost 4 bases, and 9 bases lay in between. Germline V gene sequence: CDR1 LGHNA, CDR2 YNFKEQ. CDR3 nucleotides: TGTGCCAGCAGCCAAGATCTGGCCACCACCGGGGAGCTGTTTTTT. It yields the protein CASSQDLATTGELFF.

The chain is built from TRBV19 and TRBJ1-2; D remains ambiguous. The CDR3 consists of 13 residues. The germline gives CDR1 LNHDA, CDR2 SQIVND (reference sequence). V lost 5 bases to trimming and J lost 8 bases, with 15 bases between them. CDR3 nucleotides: TGTGCCAGTAGTCTTGCCCCGGTCGCGGGCTACACCTTC. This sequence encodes CASSLAPVAGYTF.

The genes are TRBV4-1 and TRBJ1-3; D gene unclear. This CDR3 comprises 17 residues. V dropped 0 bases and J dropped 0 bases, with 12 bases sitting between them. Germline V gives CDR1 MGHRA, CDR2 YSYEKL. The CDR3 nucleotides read TGCGCCAGCAGCCAAGAGTCCGGACGGTTCTCTGGAAACACCATATATTTT. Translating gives CASSQESGRFSGNTIYF.

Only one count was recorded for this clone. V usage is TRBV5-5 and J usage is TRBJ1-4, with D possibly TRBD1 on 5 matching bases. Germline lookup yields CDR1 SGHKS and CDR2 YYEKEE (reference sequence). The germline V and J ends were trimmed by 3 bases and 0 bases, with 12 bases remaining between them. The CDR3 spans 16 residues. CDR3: CASSWGGGTTNEKLFF. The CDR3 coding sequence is TGTGCCAGCAGCTGGGGCGGGGGGACAACTAATGAAAAACTGTTTTTT. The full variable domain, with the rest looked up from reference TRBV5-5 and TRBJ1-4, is DAGVTQSPTHLIKTRGQQVTLRCSPISGHKSVSWYQQVLGQGPQFIFQYYEKEERGRGNFPDRFSARQFPNYSSELNVNALLLGDSALYLCASSWGGGTTNEKLFFGSGTQLSVL.

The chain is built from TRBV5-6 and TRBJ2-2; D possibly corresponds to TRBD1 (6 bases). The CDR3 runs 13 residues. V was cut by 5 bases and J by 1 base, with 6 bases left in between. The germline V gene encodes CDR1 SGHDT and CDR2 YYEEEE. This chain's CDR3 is CASRTGNTGELFF. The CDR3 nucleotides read TGTGCCAGCAGGACAGGGAACACCGGGGAGCTGTTTTTT. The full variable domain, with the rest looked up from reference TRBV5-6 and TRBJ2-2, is DAGVTQSPTHLIKTRGQQVTLRCSPKSGHDTVSWYQQALGQGPQFIFQYYEEEERQRGNFPDRFSGHQFPNYSSELNVNALLLGDSALYLCASRTGNTGELFFGEGSRLTVL.

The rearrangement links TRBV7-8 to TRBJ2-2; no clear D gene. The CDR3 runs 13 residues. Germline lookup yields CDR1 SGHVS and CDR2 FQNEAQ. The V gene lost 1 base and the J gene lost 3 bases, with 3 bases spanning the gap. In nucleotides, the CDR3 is TGTGCCAGCAGCTTAGTGGACACCGGGGAGCTGTTTTTT. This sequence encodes CASSLVDTGELFF.

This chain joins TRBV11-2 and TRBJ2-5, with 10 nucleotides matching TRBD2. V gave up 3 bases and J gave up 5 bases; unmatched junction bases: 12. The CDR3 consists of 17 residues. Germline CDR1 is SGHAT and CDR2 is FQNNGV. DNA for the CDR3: TGTGCCAGCAGCTTGGGGCCTAGCGGGGGTCAAGGGGAGACCCAGTACTTC. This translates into CASSLGPSGGQGETQYF.

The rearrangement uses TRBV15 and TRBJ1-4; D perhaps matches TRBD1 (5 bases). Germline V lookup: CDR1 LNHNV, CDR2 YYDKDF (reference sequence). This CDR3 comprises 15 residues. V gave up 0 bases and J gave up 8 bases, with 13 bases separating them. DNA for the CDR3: TGTGCCACCAGCAGAGAAAGGTCCGGGGCGGAAAAACTGTTTTTT. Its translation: CATSRERSGAEKLFF.

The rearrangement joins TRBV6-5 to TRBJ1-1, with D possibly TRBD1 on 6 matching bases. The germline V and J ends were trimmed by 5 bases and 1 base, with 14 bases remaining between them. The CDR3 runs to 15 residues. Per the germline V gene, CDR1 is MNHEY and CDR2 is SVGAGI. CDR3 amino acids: CASSKQGQGNTEAFF. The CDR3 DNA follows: TGTGCCAGCAGTAAGCAGGGACAAGGGAACACTGAAGCTTTCTTT.

CDR3 DNA: TGTGCCACCAGTGCGCCCGGGGAGCTGTTTTTT. Translated, it gives CATSAPGELFF. The chain is built from TRBV24-1 and TRBJ2-2; no clear D gene. The CDR3 sequence is 11 residues long. V lost 5 bases to trimming and J lost 6 bases, with 3 bases between them. CDR1 is KGHDR, CDR2 SFDVKD, per germline.

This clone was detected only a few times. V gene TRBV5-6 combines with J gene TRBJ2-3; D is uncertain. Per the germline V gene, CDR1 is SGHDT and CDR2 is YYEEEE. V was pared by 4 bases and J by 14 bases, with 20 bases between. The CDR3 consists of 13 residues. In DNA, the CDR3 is TGTGCCAGCAGCCCGAATCCGAGCCCGGGTGTGTATTTT. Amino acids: CASSPNPSPGVYF.

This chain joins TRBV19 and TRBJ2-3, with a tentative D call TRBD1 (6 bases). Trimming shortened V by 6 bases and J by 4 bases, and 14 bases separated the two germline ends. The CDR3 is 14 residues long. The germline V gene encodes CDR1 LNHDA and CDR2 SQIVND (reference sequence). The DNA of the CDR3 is TGTGCCAGTAGCTCAGGGTCAGGGGCAGATACGCAGTATTTT. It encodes CASSSGSGADTQYF.

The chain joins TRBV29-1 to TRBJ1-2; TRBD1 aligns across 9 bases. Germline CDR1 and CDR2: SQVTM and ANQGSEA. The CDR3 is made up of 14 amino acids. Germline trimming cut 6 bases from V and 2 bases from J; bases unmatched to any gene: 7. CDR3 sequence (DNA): TGCAGCGTGGGGGACAGGGACCTCAACTATGGCTACACCTTC. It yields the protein CSVGDRDLNYGYTF.

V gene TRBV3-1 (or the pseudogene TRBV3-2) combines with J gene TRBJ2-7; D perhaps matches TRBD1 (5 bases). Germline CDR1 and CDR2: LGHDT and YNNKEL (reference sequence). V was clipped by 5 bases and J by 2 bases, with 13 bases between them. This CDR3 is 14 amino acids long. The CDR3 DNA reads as TGTGCCAGCAGCAACGGACGGACAACCTACGAGCAGTACTTC. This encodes CASSNGRTTYEQYF.

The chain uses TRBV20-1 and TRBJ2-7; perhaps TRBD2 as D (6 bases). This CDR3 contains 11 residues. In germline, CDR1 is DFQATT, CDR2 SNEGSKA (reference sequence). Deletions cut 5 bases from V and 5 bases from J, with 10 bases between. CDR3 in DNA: TGCAGTGCTTGGACTATGAACGAGCAGTACTTC. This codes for CSAWTMNEQYF.

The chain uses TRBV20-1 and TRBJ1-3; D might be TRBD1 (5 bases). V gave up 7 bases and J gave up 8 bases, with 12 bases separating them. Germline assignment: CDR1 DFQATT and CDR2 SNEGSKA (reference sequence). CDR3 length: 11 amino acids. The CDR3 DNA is TGCAGTGTTGACCGCAGGGACACCATATATTTT. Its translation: CSVDRRDTIYF.

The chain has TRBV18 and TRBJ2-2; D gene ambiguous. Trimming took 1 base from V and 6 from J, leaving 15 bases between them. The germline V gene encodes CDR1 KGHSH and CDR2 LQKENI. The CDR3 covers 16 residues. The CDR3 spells CASSPQATLPPGELFF. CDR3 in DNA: TGTGCCAGCTCACCACAGGCGACCCTACCTCCCGGGGAGCTGTTTTTT.

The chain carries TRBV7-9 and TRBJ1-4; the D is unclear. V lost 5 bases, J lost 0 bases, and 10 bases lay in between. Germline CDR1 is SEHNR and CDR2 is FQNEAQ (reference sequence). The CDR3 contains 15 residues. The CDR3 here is CASSPLWATNEKLFF. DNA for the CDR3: TGTGCCAGCAGCCCCCTCTGGGCAACTAATGAAAAACTGTTTTTT.

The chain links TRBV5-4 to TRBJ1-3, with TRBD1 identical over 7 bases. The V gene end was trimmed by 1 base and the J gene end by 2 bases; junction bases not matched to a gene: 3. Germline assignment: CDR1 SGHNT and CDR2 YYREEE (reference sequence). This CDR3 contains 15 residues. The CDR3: CASSLNRGAGNTIYF. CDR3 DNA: TGTGCCAGCAGCTTGAACAGGGGTGCTGGAAACACCATATATTTT.